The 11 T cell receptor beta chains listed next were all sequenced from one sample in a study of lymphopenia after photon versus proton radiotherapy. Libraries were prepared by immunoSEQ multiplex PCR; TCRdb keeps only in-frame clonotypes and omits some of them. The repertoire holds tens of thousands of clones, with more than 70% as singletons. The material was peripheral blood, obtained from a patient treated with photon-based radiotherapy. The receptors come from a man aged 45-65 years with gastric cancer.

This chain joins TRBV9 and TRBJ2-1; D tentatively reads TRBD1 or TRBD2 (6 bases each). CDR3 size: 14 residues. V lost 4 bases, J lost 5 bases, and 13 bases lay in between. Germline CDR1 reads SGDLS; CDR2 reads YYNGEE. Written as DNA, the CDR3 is TGTGCCAGCAGCCCCCGAAGGGGGGACAATGAGCAGTTCTTC. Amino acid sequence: CASSPRRGDNEQFF.

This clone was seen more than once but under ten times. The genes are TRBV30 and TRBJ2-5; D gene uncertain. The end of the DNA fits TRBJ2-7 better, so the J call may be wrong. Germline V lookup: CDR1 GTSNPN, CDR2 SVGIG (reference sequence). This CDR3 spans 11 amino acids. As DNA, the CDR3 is TGTGCCTGGAGTGGCTTCTACGAGCAGTACTTC. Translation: CAWSGFYEQYF.

CDR3 amino acids: CAISESQGRNYGYTF. The CDR3 DNA sequence: TGTGCCATCAGTGAGTCCCAAGGGCGTAACTATGGCTACACCTTC. J is TRBJ1-2 and V is TRBV10-3; D is unclear. CDR1 ENHRY and CDR2 SYGVKD come from the germline V gene. This CDR3 is built from 15 residues. Trimming removed 0 bases from V and 1 base from J, with 9 bases in between.

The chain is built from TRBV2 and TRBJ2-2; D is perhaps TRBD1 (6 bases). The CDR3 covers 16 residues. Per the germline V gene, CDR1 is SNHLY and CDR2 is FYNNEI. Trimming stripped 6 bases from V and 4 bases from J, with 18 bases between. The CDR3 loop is CASSLQGRSSTGELFF. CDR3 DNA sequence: TGTGCCAGCAGCCTCCAGGGGAGATCGAGCACCGGGGAGCTGTTTTTT.

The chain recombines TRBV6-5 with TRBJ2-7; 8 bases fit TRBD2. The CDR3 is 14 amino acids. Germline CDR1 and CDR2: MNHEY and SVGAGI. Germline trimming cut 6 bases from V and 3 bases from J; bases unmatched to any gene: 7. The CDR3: CASSLEAGDYEQYF. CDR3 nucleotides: TGTGCCAGCAGCCTGGAAGCGGGGGACTACGAGCAGTACTTC.

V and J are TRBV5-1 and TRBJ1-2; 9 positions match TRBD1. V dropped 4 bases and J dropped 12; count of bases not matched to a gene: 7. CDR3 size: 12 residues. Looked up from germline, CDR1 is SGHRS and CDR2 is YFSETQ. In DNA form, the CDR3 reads TGCGCCAGCAGCCCCGGGGGACAGGGCCACACCTTC. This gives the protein CASSPGGQGHTF.

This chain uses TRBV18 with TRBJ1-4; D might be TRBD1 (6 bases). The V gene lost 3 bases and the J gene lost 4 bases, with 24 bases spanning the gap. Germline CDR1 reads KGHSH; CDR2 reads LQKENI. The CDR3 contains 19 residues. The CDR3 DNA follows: TGTGCCAGCTCACCTAATCGGGTCTATGGCAGGGGCCTTAATGAAAAACTGTTTTTT. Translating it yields CASSPNRVYGRGLNEKLFF. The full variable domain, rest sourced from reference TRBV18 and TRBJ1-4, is NAGVMQNPRHLVRRRGQEARLRCSPMKGHSHVYWYRQLPEEGLKFMVYLQKENIIDESGMPKERFSAEFPKEGPSILRIQQVVRGDSAAYFCASSPNRVYGRGLNEKLFFGSGTQLSVL.

This CDR3 is CAWNQGVEAFF. Written as DNA, the CDR3 is TGTGCCTGGAACCAGGGTGTTGAAGCTTTCTTT. The genes are TRBV30 and TRBJ1-1, with a possible D match to TRBD1 (5 bases). This CDR3 has 11 amino acids. V lost 4 bases and J 7 bases, leaving 10 bases between the germline ends. Germline CDR1 GTSNPN, CDR2 SVGIG (reference sequence).

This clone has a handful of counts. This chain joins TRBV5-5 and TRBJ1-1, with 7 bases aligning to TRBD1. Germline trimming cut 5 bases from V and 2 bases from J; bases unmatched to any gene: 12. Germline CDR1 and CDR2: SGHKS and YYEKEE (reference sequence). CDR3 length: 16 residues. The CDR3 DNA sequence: TGTGCCAGCAGGGACCGCACAGGGGCCCTTAACACTGAAGCTTTCTTT. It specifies CASRDRTGALNTEAFF.

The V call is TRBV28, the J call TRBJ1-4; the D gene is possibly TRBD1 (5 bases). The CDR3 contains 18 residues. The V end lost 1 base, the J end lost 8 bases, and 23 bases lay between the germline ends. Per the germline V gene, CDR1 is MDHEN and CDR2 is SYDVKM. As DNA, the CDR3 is TGTGCCAGCAGTTTATCGGCAGGGTTAGGTTCTCTCGGAGAAAAACTGTTTTTT. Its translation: CASSLSAGLGSLGEKLFF.

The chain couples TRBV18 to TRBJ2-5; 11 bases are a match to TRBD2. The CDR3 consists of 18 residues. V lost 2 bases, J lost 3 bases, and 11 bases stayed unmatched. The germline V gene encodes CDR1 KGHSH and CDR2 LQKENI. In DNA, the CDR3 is TGTGCCAGCTCACCAGGATTAGGACTAGCGGGTAGGGAAGAGACCCAGTACTTC. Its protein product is CASSPGLGLAGREETQYF.